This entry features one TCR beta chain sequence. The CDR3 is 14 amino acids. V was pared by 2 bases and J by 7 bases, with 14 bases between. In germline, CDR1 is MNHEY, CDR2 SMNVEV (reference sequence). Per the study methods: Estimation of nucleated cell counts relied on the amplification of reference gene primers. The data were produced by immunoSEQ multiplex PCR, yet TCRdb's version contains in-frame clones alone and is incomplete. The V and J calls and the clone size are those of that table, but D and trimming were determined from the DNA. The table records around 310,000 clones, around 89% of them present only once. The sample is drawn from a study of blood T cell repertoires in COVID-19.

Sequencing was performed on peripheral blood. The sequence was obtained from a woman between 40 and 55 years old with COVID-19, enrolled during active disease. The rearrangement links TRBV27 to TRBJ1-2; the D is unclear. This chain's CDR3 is CASSLHGEERGYTF. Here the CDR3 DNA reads TGTGCCAGCAGTTTACACGGGGAAGAGCGTGGCTACACCTTC.